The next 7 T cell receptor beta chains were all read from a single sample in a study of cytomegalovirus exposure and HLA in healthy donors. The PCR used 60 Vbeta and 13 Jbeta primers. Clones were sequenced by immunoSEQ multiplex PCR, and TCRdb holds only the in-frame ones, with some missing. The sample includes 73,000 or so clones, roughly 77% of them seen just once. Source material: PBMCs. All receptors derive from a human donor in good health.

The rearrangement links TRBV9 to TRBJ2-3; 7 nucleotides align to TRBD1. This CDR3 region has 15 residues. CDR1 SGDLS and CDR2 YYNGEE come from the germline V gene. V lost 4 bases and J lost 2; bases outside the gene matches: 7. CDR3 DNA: TGTGCCAGCAGCAAAGGGGGACAGAACACAGATACGCAGTATTTT. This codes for CASSKGGQNTDTQYF.

The CDR3 bases are TGTGCCAGCAGCTTAACTAGCCAGTCTGGGTACGAGCAGTACTTC. It is translated as CASSLTSQSGYEQYF. The rearrangement joins TRBV13 to TRBJ2-7, with D perhaps TRBD2 (6 bases). CDR3 size: 15 residues. Trimming took 2 bases from V and 4 from J, leaving 15 bases between them. Germline V lookup: CDR1 PRHDT, CDR2 FYEKMQ (reference sequence).

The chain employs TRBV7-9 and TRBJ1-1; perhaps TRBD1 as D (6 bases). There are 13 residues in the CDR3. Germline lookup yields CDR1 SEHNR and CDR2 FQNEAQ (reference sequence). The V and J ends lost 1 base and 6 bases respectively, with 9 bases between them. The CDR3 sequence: CASSLGGGPEAFF. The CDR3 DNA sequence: TGTGCCAGCAGCTTAGGGGGGGGCCCTGAAGCTTTCTTT.

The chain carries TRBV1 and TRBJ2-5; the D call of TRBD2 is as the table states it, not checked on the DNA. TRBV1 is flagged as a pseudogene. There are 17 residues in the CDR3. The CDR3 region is CTSSQGRLAKFQETQYF. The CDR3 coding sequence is TGCACCAGCAGCCAGGGTAGACTAGCCAAGTTCCAAGAGACCCAGTACTTC.

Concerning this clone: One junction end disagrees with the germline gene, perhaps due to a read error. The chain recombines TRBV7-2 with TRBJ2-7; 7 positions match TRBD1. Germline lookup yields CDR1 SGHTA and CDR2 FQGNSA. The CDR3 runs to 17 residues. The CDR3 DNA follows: TGTGCCGGCAGCTTAGCCCGTCAGGGGGTGCCCTCCTACGAGCAGTACTTC. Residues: CAGSLARQGVPSYEQYF.

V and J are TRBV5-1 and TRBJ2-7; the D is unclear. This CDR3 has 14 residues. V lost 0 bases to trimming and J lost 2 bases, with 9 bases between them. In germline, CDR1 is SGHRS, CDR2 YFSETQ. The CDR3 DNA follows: TGCGCCAGCAGCTTGGATGACACCGCCTACGAGCAGTACTTC. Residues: CASSLDDTAYEQYF.

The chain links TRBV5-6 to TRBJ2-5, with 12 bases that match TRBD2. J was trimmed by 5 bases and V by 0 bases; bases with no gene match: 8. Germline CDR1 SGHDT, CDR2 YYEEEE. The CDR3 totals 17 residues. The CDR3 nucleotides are TGTGCCAGCAGCTTGGTACCTAGCGGGGGGGCCAGTGAGACCCAGTACTTC. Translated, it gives CASSLVPSGGASETQYF.